This TCR beta chain was observed in a study of control samples from healthy donors and cancer patients (dated by TCRdb to about 2020). The library was obtained by the immunoSEQ multiplex PCR assay. TCRdb limited this immuneACCESS table to in-frame rearrangements with V and J called. A share of clones is missing; checked studies link under half to unresolved V genes, and the rest is unexplained. The sample yields around 200,000 clones; 90% to 95% were counted once. The biggest ten clones account for over 1.2% of the sample. Note on this clone: What this receptor recognizes is not known. It has no much larger one-base neighbor in the sample; base qualities were not kept.

The CDR3 sequence holds 14 residues, the cysteine and phenylalanine included. This entry keeps only the CDR3 DNA: 42 bases, framed from base 1. The germline V gene yields SGHTA for CDR1 and FQGNSA for CDR2. The junction shows trimming of 3 bases on V and 9 bases on J, and the gene matches do not reach 6 bases of it. The sequence was collected from a man aged 50 to 59 in good health. Sequencing used blood. The chain links TRBV7-2 with TRBJ2-4; TRBD2 agrees with 9 junctional bases. The nucleotide sequence is given as TGTGCCAGCAGCTTTACGCGGGGGGGCATCATTCAGTACTTC. Its protein is CASSFTRGGIIQYF.